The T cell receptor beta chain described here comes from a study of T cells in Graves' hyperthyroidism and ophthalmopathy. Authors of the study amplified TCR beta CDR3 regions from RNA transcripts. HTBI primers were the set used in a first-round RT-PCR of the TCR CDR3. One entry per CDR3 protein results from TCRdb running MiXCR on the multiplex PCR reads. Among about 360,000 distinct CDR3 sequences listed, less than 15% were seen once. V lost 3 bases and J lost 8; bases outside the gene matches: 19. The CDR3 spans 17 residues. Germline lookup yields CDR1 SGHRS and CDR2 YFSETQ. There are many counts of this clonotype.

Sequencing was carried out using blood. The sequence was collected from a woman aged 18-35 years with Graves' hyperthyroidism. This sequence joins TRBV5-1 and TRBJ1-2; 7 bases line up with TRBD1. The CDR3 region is CASSSTRTGRGGEGYTF. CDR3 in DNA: TGCGCCAGCAGCTCTACAAGGACAGGTAGAGGTGGTGAGGGCTACACCTTC.